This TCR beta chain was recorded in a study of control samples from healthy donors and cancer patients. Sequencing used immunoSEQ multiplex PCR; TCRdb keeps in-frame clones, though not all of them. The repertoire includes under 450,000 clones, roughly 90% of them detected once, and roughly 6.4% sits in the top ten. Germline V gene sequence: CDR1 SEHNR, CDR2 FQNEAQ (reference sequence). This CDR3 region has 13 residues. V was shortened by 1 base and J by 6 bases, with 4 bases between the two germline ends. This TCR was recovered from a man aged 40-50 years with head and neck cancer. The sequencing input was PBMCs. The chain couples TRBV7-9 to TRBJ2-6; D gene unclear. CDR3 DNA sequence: TGTGCCAGCAGCTTAGGACAGGCCAACGTCCTGACTTTC. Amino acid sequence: CASSLGQANVLTF.